Below, 17 T cell receptor beta chains from the same sample are listed, as sequenced in a study of PD-1 blockade in classical Hodgkin lymphoma. Profiled with immunoSEQ multiplex PCR; TCRdb holds only in-frame clones, not every one. This table has just over 50,000 clones, around 67% appearing once. Every patient experienced relapse after autologous stem cell transplantation, and brentuximab vedotin exposure varied. Sequenced here: peripheral blood mononuclear cells (PBMCs), sampled before the second cycle of nivolumab. These receptors were taken from a human donor with classical Hodgkin lymphoma.

The rearrangement uses TRBV7-3 and TRBJ2-3; 9 bases line up with TRBD2. After removal of 2 bases from V and 5 bases from J, the junction contained 11 bases not matched to a gene. Per the germline V gene, CDR1 is SGHTA and CDR2 is FQGTGA. The CDR3 length is 17 residues. CDR3: CASSLWPRSGRKDTQYF. CDR3 in DNA: TGTGCCAGCAGCTTATGGCCTCGGAGCGGGAGGAAAGATACGCAGTATTTT.

The chain is built from TRBV18 and TRBJ2-3; no clear D gene. Germline V gene data show CDR1 as KGHSH and CDR2 as LQKENI. CDR3 size: 12 residues. The V end lost 6 bases, the J end lost 2 bases, and 6 bases lay between the germline ends. CDR3 protein: CASSMVTDTQYF. DNA of the CDR3: TGTGCCAGCTCGATGGTCACAGATACGCAGTATTTT. The variable domain in full, completed from reference TRBV18 and TRBJ2-3, reads NAGVMQNPRHLVRRRGQEARLRCSPMKGHSHVYWYRQLPEEGLKFMVYLQKENIIDESGMPKERFSAEFPKEGPSILRIQQVVRGDSAAYFCASSMVTDTQYFGPGTRLTVL.

This chain uses TRBV9 with TRBJ2-3; either TRBD1 or TRBD2 may supply D (5 bases each). Germline V lookup: CDR1 SGDLS, CDR2 YYNGEE. This CDR3 has 14 residues. V lost 0 bases to trimming and J lost 10 bases, with 15 bases between them. In DNA, the CDR3 is TGTGCCAGCAGCGTAGGTTCTGAAGTGGGGGCGCAGTATTTT. It specifies CASSVGSEVGAQYF.

This chain links TRBV19 with TRBJ1-2; the D gene is possibly TRBD1 (6 bases). The CDR3 runs to 17 residues. The germline gives CDR1 LNHDA, CDR2 SQIVND (reference sequence). The V end was cut by 5 bases, the J end by 3 bases, with 22 bases between. The CDR3 reads CASSLPLRGRGDYGYTF. CDR3 in DNA: TGTGCCAGTAGTCTCCCCCTCCGGGGGCGGGGTGACTATGGCTACACCTTC.

This chain's CDR3 is CASSQPPLGHEQYF. The CDR3 DNA reads TGTGCCAGCAGCCAGCCTCCCCTCGGCCACGAGCAGTACTTC. The gene calls are TRBV14 and TRBJ2-7; D unclear. V lost 3 bases and J lost 5, with 14 bases in between. Germline-derived CDR1 and CDR2 are SGHDN and FVKESK. CDR3 length: 14 amino acids.

The sample holds one count of this clone. V and J are TRBV10-1 and TRBJ2-7; D gene ambiguous. Trimming removed 3 bases from V and 2 bases from J, with 8 bases in between. Germline V gene data show CDR1 as WNHNN and CDR2 as SYGVQD (reference sequence). This CDR3 spans 13 amino acids. The CDR3 sequence: CASSEGSPYEQYF. The CDR3 DNA reads as TGCGCCAGCAGTGAAGGGTCACCCTACGAGCAGTACTTC.

The chain employs TRBV7-6 and TRBJ1-5, with D possibly being TRBD1 (5 bases). The CDR3 extends over 15 amino acids. The V gene lost 1 base and the J gene lost 2 bases, with 9 bases spanning the gap. Per the germline V gene, CDR1 is SGHVS and CDR2 is FNYEAQ. Written as DNA, the CDR3 is TGTGCCAGCAGCTTAGGGGGGGGTGGCAATCAGCCCCAGCATTTT. As protein: CASSLGGGGNQPQHF.

The V call is TRBV6-1, the J call TRBJ1-1, with D possibly being TRBD1 (5 bases). The V gene's germline CDR1 is MNHNS and CDR2 SASEGT. The V gene lost 9 bases and the J gene lost 7 bases, with 21 bases spanning the gap. The length of the CDR3 is 14 residues. CDR3 loop: CASGSGQGRNEAFF. The CDR3 DNA reads TGTGCCAGTGGAAGCGGGCAGGGCAGGAATGAAGCTTTCTTT.

The CDR3 reads CATSIARFSYNEQFF. The CDR3 coding sequence is TGTGCCACCAGCATTGCTCGCTTTTCCTACAATGAGCAGTTCTTC. The rearrangement links TRBV15 to TRBJ2-1; D gene ambiguous. The CDR3 is 15 amino acids. Germline-derived CDR1 and CDR2 are LNHNV and YYDKDF (reference sequence). The ends were cut back, 4 bases at V and 1 base at J, with 11 bases in the middle.

The genes are TRBV2 and TRBJ2-3; D perhaps matches TRBD2 (5 bases). The length of the CDR3 is 12 residues. Germline V gene data show CDR1 as SNHLY and CDR2 as FYNNEI. Trimming removed 4 bases at V and 6 bases at J, with 8 bases between. Here the CDR3 DNA reads TGTGCCAGCAGTGTGGAGGCGGATACGCAGTATTTT. As protein: CASSVEADTQYF.

This clone was counted between two and nine times. The chain combines TRBV9 with TRBJ1-3; D not resolved. The V gene lost 3 bases and the J gene lost 8 bases, with 15 bases spanning the gap. Germline loops: CDR1 SGDLS, CDR2 YYNGEE. This CDR3 has 14 amino acids. The CDR3 protein is CASSAEGEWHTIYF. For the CDR3, the DNA is TGTGCCAGCAGCGCTGAAGGAGAGTGGCACACCATATATTTT.

In regard to this clone: The same CDR3 is also encoded by other DNA sequences in this sample. This chain joins TRBV7-3 and TRBJ2-7; 9 bases map to TRBD2. The germline V gene encodes CDR1 SGHTA and CDR2 FQGTGA. The CDR3 is made up of 14 amino acids. V lost 1 base, J lost 3 bases, and 1 base stayed unmatched. The CDR3 loop is CASSLSSGGYEQYF. DNA for the CDR3: TGTGCCAGCAGCTTAAGTAGCGGGGGCTACGAGCAGTACTTC.

For this clone: Being one base from a much bigger clone, this may be a read error. This chain uses TRBV6-1 with TRBJ1-5; possible D gene TRBD1, 5 bases. The germline gives CDR1 MNHNS, CDR2 SASEGT. The CDR3 consists of 14 residues. The V gene lost 8 bases and the J gene lost 4 bases, with 15 bases spanning the gap. DNA of the CDR3: TGTGCCAGCCATTTGGGGCTTGGGAATCAGCCCCAGCATTTT. Translation gives CASHLGLGNQPQHF.

This rearrangement joins TRBV19 to TRBJ1-1; D perhaps matches TRBD1 (6 bases). Trimming pared 5 bases from V and 4 bases from J, leaving 20 bases between. The CDR3 sequence is 16 residues long. Germline CDR1 reads LNHDA; CDR2 reads SQIVND (reference sequence). The CDR3 reads CASSPKIGTMVTEAFF. The CDR3 bases are TGTGCCAGTAGTCCCAAGATCGGGACAATGGTCACTGAAGCTTTCTTT. The full variable domain, completed using reference TRBV19 and TRBJ1-1, is DGGITQSPKYLFRKEGQNVTLSCEQNLNHDAMYWYRQDPGQGLRLIYYSQIVNDFQKGDIAEGYSVSREKKESFPLTVTSAQKNPTAFYLCASSPKIGTMVTEAFFGQGTRLTVV.

The V and J genes are TRBV5-5 and TRBJ1-5; D is unresolved. Germline-derived CDR1 and CDR2 are SGHKS and YYEKEE (reference sequence). CDR3 length: 15 residues. The germline V and J ends were trimmed by 2 bases and 5 bases, with 14 bases remaining between them. In DNA form, the CDR3 reads TGTGCCAGCAGCTTTTTGTTTTCAATTGATCAGCCCCAGCATTTT. Its protein is CASSFLFSIDQPQHF.

This sequence joins TRBV27 and TRBJ2-1; tentative D call: TRBD2 (6 bases). Trimming removed 8 bases from V and 2 bases from J, with 13 bases in between. This CDR3 spans 14 amino acids. Germline V gives CDR1 MNHEY, CDR2 SMNVEV (reference sequence). CDR3 coding DNA: TGTGCCAGCTCCTTAGCGGCAACCTACAATGAGCAGTTCTTC. Protein product: CASSLAATYNEQFF.

The chain combines TRBV29-1 with TRBJ2-7; 9 bases align to TRBD1. Germline values: CDR1 SQVTM, CDR2 ANQGSEA. V gave up 2 bases and J gave up 2 bases; unmatched junction bases: 28. This CDR3 contains 22 residues. CDR3 residues: CSVEISLASGFEDRGFPYEQYF. DNA of the CDR3: TGCAGCGTTGAAATTTCCCTGGCCTCGGGTTTTGAGGACAGGGGTTTTCCCTACGAGCAGTACTTC.